Listed below are T cell receptor beta chains from one sample, sequenced in a study of shared clonotypes between healthy human individuals. The data were produced by immunoSEQ multiplex PCR, yet TCRdb's version contains in-frame clones alone and is incomplete. The sample lists just over 2,000,000 clones, about 95% occurring once. The material sequenced was naive CD4+ T cells sorted from blood. The receptors were sampled from a man younger than 30 in good health. Each CDR3 is given without its conserved first and last residue. The D gene is left open where the match is weak. The size entry is marked missing in some rows and otherwise reads once, few, many or a size class.

d_gene: TRBD2
v_gene: TRBV7-2
j_gene: TRBJ2-3
abundance: once
CDR3aa: ASSLVAGVTDTQY

d_gene: .
v_gene: TRBV6-1
j_gene: TRBJ2-7
abundance: .
CDR3aa: ASRFGSNSYEQY

d_gene: .
v_gene: TRBV5-1
j_gene: TRBJ2-3
abundance: .
CDR3aa: ASTNGAGTDTQY

d_gene: .
v_gene: TRBV7-8
j_gene: TRBJ2-6
abundance: .
CDR3aa: ASRAMAGLGANVLT

d_gene: .
v_gene: TRBV2
j_gene: TRBJ2-5
abundance: once
CDR3aa: ASSVGTTGETQY

d_gene: .
v_gene: TRBV30
j_gene: TRBJ2-2
abundance: .
CDR3aa: AWSGLIGGELF

d_gene: .
v_gene: TRBV2
j_gene: TRBJ2-7
abundance: .
CDR3aa: ASSERLPYEQY

d_gene: .
v_gene: TRBV6-1
j_gene: TRBJ2-5
abundance: .
CDR3aa: ASSDVTVGQETQY

d_gene: TRBD2
v_gene: TRBV5-4
j_gene: TRBJ2-1
abundance: .
CDR3aa: ASSPGLADNEQF

d_gene: .
v_gene: TRBV5-1
j_gene: TRBJ1-5
abundance: once
CDR3aa: ASSLEGTNQPQH

d_gene: TRBD1
v_gene: TRBV25-1
j_gene: TRBJ1-2
abundance: .
CDR3aa: ASSLTGGADYGYT

d_gene: .
v_gene: TRBV6-6
j_gene: TRBJ2-7
abundance: .
CDR3aa: ASSPRDEQY

d_gene: .
v_gene: TRBV25-1
j_gene: TRBJ2-2
abundance: .
CDR3aa: ASSESQKPGELF

d_gene: .
v_gene: TRBV5-4
j_gene: TRBJ1-1
abundance: .
CDR3aa: ASSERQERNTEAF

d_gene: .
v_gene: TRBV6-5
j_gene: TRBJ1-5
abundance: .
CDR3aa: ASSYSKPQGVQPQH

d_gene: TRBD2
v_gene: TRBV5-1
j_gene: TRBJ2-1
abundance: .
CDR3aa: ASSPGTSGYNEQF

d_gene: TRBD2
v_gene: TRBV7-7
j_gene: TRBJ2-7
abundance: .
CDR3aa: ASSLRAPLAGTSYEQY

d_gene: .
v_gene: TRBV12-5
j_gene: TRBJ2-3
abundance: .
CDR3aa: ASGFDGARTDTQY

d_gene: .
v_gene: TRBV6-1
j_gene: TRBJ2-3
abundance: .
CDR3aa: ASSGRGTDTQY

d_gene: .
v_gene: TRBV7-2
j_gene: TRBJ2-4
abundance: .
CDR3aa: ASSRPGGIQY

d_gene: .
v_gene: TRBV4-2
j_gene: TRBJ2-1
abundance: .
CDR3aa: ASSQDGPSRYNEQF

d_gene: TRBD1
v_gene: TRBV5-4
j_gene: TRBJ1-2
abundance: .
CDR3aa: ASSFGGGAGYGYT

d_gene: .
v_gene: TRBV6-1
j_gene: TRBJ2-3
abundance: once
CDR3aa: ASSEGTGVVTDTQY

d_gene: .
v_gene: TRBV5-1
j_gene: TRBJ2-3
abundance: .
CDR3aa: ASSLLPSVTDTQY

d_gene: TRBD2
v_gene: TRBV30
j_gene: TRBJ2-5
abundance: .
CDR3aa: AWSVRVAGQETQY

d_gene: .
v_gene: TRBV29-1
j_gene: TRBJ1-5
abundance: .
CDR3aa: SVGGVGNQPQH

d_gene: TRBD2
v_gene: TRBV30
j_gene: TRBJ2-3
abundance: .
CDR3aa: AWQNERGNSDTQY

d_gene: .
v_gene: TRBV27
j_gene: TRBJ1-1
abundance: .
CDR3aa: ASSPGTNTEAF

d_gene: TRBD1
v_gene: TRBV5-1
j_gene: TRBJ1-1
abundance: .
CDR3aa: ASSLLGQGTEAF

d_gene: .
v_gene: TRBV11-3
j_gene: TRBJ1-1
abundance: once
CDR3aa: ASSLDRGEAF

d_gene: .
v_gene: TRBV30
j_gene: TRBJ1-2
abundance: .
CDR3aa: AWSFEGEVGYT

d_gene: TRBD2
v_gene: TRBV9
j_gene: TRBJ2-3
abundance: .
CDR3aa: ASSAGTSGNTQY

d_gene: .
v_gene: TRBV6-5
j_gene: TRBJ2-3
abundance: .
CDR3aa: ASSPGGADTQY